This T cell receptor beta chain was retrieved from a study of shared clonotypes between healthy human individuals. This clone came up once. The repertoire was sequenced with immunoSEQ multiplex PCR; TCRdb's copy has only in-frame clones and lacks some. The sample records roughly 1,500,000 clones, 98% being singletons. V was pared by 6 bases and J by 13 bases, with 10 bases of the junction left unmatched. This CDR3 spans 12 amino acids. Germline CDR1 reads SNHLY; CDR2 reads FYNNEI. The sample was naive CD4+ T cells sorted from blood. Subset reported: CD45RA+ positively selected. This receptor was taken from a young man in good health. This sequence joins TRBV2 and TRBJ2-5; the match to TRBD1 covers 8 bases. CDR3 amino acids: CASSLDRDRRYF. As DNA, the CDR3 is TGTGCCAGCAGCTTGGACAGGGATCGTCGGTACTTC.